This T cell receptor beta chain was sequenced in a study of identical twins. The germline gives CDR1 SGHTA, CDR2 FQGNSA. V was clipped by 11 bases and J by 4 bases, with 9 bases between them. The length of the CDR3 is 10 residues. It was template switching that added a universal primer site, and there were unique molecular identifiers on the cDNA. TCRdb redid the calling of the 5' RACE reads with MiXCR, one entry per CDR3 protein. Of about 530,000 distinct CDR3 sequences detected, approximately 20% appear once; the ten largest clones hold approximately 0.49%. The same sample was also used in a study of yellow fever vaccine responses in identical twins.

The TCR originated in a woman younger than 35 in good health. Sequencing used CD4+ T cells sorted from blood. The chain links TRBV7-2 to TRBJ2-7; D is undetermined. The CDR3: CARTKYEQYF. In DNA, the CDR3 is TGTGCCCGGACCAAATACGAGCAGTACTTC.